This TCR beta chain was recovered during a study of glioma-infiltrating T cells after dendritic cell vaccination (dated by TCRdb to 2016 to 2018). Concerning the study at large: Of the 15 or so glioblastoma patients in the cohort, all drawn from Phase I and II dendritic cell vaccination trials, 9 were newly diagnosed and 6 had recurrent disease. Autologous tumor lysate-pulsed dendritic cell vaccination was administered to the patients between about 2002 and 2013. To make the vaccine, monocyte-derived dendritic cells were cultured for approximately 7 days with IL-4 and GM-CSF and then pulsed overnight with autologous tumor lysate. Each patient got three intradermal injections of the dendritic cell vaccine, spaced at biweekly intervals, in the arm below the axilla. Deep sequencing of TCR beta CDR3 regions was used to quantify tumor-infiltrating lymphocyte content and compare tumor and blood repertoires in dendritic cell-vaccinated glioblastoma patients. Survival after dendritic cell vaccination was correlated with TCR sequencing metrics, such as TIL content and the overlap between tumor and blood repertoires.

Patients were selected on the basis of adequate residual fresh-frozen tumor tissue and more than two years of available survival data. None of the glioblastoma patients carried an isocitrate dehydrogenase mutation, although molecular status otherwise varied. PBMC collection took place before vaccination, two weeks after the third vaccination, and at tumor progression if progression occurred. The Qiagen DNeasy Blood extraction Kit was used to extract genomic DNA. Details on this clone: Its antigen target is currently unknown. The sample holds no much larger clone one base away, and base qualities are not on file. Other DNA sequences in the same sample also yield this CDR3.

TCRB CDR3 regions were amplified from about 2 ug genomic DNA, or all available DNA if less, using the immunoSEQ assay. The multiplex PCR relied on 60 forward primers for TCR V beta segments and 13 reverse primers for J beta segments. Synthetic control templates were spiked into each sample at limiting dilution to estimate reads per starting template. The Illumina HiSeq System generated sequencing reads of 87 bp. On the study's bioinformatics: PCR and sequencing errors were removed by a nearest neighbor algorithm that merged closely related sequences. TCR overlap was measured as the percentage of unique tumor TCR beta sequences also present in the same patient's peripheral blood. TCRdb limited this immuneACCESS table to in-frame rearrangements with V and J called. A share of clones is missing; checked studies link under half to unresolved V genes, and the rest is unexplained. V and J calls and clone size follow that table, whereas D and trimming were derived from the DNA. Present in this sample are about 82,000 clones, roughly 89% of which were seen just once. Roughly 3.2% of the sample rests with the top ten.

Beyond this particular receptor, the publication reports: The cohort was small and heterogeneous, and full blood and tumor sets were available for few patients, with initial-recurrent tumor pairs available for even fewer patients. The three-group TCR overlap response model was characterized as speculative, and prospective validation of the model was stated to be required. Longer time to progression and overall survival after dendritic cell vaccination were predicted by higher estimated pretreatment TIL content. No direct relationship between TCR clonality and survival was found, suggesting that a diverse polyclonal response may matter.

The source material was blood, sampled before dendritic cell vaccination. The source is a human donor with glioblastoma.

The DNA is as follows: TGTGCCAGCAGCGTAGCCAGCTCCTATAATTCACCCCTCCACTTT. Its protein reads: CASSVASSYNSPLHF. Rearrangement joined TRBV9 to TRBJ1-6; a confident D gene designation cannot be given. CDR1 and CDR2, looked up from the germline V gene, are SGDLS and YYNGEE. CDR3 length: 15 amino acids, cysteine to phenylalanine. Only the CDR3 DNA is retained, 45 bases long and in frame from the first base. V lost 0 bases and J lost 0 bases; the stretch between them is 4 bases long.